The following is a TCR beta chain sequence with its context. Its antigen specificity is not known. Base quality data are lacking; no much larger clone is found one base away. The data were obtained in a study of blood T cell repertoires in COVID-19 (TCRdb year 2020). Study-level background: Collaborator samples came from the United States, Italy and Spain and covered acute and convalescent phases of COVID-19. The material from the prospective study consisted of cDNA or gDNA derived from T cells, B-cell-depleted T cells, or PBMCs. Subjects who had been exposed to COVID-19, were actively infected with it, or had recovered from it provided the deeply sampled blood TCRbeta repertoires that made up the dataset. A freely available public database, intended as a resource for researchers studying the immune response to SARS-CoV-2, is where the repertoires were released. Samples came from the ongoing ImmuneRACE study (first 160 participants) plus 1,254 subjects from 6 global collaborators. A de-identified subject ID, COVID-19 status, age in years and sex were almost always included in the sample metadata. Where HLA class I and class II types were available, the types were taken from metadata supplied by the sample provider, not from assay-based typing. The full study reports these points: The amount of clinical and demographic metadata varied by source and participant and was provided uncurated.

TCRbeta CDR3 regions were amplified from genomic DNA by means of the immunoSEQ Assay, a bias-controlled multiplex PCR. In the source study's methods: The number of nucleated cells in each sample was estimated by amplification of reference gene primers within the assay. Sequence reads were collapsed and filtered to measure the absolute abundance of every unique TCRbeta CDR3 rearrangement. For each sample, productive Simpson clonality was calculated by taking the square root of Simpson's diversity index across productive rearrangements. As stored in TCRdb, this immuneACCESS dataset retains in-frame rearrangements with V and J assigned. A fraction of the clones does not appear; measured against another copy, unresolved V genes explain less than half of the discrepancy, and the remainder lacks a known reason. V and J calls and clone size are given by that table; D and trimming were obtained from the DNA. The sample yields 75,000 to 95,000 clones; 75% to 85% were counted once. The top ten hold about 5% of the sample.

The collaborating institutions used their own protocols to collect whole blood in K2EDTA tubes. Collaborator samples were shipped for TCRbeta analysis as frozen whole blood, isolated PBMCs, or DNA extracted from either sample type. The sequenced sample consisted of peripheral blood. The TCR comes from a woman older than 75 with active or convalescent COVID-19.

The DNA sequence is as follows: TGCAGCGTGGACCCGACAGGGGTGAACACTGAAGCTTTCTTT. Its translation is CSVDPTGVNTEAFF. The rearranged segments are TRBV29-1 and TRBJ1-1, with 8 bases in between that match TRBD1. Trimming accounts for 6 bases at V and 0 bases at J, while the number of junction bases matched to no gene is 6. Reading from cysteine to phenylalanine, the CDR3 counts 14 amino acids. The kept DNA is CDR3 alone, 42 bases in frame from the first base. Sequences SQVTM (CDR1) and ANQGSEA (CDR2) are obtained from the germline V gene.